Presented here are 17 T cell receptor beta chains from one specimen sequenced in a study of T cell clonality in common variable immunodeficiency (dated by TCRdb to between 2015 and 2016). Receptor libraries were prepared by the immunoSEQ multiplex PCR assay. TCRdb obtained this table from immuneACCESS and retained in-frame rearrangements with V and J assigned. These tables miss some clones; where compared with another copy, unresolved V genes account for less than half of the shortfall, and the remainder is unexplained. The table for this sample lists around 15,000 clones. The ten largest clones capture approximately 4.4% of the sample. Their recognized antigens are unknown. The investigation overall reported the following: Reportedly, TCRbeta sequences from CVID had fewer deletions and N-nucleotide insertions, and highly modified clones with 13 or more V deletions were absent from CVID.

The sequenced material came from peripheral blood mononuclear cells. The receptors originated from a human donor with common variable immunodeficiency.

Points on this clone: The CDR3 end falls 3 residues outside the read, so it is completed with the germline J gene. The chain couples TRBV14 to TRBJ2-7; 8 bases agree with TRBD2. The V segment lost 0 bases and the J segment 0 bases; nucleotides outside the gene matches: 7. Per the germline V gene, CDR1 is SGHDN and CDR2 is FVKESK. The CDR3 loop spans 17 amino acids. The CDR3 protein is CASSQDRLRGASYEQYF. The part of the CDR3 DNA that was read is TGTGCCAGCAGCCAAGATCGATTGCGGGGGGCCTCCTACGAG. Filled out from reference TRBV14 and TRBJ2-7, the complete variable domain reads EAGVTQFPSHSVIEKGQTVTLRCDPISGHDNLYWYRRVMGKEIKFLLHFVKESKQDESGMPNNRFLAERTGGTYSTLKVQPAELEDSGVYFCASSQDRLRGASYEQYFGPGTRLTVT.

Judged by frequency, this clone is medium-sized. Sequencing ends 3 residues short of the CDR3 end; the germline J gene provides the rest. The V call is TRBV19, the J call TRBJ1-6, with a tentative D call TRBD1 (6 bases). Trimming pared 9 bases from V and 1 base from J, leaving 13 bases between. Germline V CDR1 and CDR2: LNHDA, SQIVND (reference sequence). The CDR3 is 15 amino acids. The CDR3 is CASEQGFSYNSPLHF. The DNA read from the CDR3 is TGTGCCAGCGAACAGGGTTTTTCCTATAATTCACCC.

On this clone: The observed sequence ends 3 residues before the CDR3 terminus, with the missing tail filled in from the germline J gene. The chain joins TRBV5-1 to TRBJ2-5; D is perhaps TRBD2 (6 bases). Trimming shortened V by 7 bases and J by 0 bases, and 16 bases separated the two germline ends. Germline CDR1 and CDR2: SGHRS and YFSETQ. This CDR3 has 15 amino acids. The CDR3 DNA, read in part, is TGCGCCAGCGGCGGAGCGGGTTTACACCAAGAGACC. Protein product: CASGGAGLHQET. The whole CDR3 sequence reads CASGGAGLHQETQYF.

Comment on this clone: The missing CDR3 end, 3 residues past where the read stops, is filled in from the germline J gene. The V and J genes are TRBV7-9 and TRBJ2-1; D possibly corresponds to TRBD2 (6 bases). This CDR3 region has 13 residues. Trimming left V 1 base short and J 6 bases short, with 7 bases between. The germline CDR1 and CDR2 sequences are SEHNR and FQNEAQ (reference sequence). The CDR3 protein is CASSLGGINEQFF. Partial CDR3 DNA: TGTGCCAGCAGCTTAGGCGGGATCAATGAG. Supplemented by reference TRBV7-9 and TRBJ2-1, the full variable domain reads DTGVSQNPRHKITKRGQNVTFRCDPISEHNRLYWYRQTLGQGPEFLTYFQNEAQLEKSRLLSDRFSAERPKGSFSTLEIQRTEQGDSAMYLCASSLGGINEQFFGPGTRLTVL.

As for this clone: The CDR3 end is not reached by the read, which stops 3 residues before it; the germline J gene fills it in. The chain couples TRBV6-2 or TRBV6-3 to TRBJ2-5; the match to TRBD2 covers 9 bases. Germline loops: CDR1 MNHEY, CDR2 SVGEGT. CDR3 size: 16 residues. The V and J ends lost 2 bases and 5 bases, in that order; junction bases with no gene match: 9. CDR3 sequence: CASSYPSGGSGETQYF. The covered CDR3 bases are TGTGCCAGCAGTTACCCGAGCGGGGGGAGTGGGGAGACC.

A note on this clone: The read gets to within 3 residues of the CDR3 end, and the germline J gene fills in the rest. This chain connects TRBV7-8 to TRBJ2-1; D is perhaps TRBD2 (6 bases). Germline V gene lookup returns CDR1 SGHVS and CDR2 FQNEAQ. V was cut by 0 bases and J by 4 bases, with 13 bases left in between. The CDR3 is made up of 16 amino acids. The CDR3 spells CASSLAGGRQYNEQFF. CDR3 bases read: TGTGCCAGCAGCTTAGCGGGAGGCAGACAGTACAATGAG.

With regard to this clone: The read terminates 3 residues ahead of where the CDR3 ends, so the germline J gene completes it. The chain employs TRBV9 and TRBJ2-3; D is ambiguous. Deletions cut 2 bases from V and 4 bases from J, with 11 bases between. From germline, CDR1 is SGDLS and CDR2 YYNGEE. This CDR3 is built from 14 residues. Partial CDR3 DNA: TGTGCCAGCAGCGTGACGACAAGAGCAGATACG. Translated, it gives CASSVTTRADT. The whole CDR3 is CASSVTTRADTQYF.

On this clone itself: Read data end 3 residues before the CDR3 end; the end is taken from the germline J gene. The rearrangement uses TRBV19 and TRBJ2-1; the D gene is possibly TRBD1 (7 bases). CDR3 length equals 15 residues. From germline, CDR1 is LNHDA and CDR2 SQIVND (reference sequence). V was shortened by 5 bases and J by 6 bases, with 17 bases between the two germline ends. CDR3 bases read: TGTGCCAGTAGTGAGGGGGGACAGCCACCCAATGAG. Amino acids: CASSEGGQPPNE. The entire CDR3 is CASSEGGQPPNEQFF.

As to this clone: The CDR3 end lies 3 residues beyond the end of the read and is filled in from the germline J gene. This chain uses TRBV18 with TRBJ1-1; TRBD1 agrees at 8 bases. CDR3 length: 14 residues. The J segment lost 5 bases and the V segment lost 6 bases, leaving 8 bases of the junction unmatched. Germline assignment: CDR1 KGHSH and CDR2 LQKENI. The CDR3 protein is CASSSRDRRTEAFF. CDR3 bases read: TGTGCCAGCTCGTCACGGGACAGGCGGACTGAA.

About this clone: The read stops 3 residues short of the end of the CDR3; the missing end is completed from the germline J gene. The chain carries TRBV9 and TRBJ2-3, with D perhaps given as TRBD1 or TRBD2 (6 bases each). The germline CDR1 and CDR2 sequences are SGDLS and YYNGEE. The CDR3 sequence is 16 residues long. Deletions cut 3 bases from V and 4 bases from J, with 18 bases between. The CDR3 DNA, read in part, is TGTGCCAGCAGCGGTTTGAAGGCGGAGGGGGCAGATACG. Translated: CASSGLKAEGADT. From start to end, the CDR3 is CASSGLKAEGADTQYF.

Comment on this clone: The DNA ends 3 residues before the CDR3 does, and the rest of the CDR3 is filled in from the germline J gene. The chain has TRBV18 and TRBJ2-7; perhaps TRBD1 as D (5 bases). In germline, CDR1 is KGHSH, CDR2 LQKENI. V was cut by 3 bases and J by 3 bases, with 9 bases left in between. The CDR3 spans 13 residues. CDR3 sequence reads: CASSPSRDYEQYF. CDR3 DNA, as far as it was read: TGTGCCAGCTCACCTTCCAGGGACTACGAG.

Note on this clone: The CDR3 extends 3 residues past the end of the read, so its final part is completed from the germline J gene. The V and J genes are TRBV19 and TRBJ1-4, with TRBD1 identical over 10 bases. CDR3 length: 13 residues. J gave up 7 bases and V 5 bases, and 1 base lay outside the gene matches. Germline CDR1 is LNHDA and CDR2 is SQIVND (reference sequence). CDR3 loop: CASSRTGGEKLFF. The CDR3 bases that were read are TGTGCCAGTAGTCGGACAGGGGGTGAAAAA.

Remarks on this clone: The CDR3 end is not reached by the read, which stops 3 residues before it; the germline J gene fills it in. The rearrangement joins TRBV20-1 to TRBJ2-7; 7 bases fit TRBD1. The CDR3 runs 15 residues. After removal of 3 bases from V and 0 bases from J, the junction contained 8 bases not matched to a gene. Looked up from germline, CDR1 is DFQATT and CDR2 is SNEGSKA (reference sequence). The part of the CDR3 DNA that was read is TGCAGTGCTAGGGGACCGGGACAGCCCTCCTACGAG. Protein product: CSARGPGQPSYE. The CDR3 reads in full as CSARGPGQPSYEQYF.

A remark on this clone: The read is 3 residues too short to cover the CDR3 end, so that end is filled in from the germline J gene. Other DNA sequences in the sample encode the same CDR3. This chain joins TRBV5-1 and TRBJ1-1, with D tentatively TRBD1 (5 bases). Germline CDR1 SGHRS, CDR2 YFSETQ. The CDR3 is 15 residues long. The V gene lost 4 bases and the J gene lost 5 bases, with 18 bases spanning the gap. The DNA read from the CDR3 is TGCGCCAGCAGCCTGGAGGGGCAGGGAGAGACTGAA. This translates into CASSLEGQGETE. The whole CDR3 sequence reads CASSLEGQGETEAFF.

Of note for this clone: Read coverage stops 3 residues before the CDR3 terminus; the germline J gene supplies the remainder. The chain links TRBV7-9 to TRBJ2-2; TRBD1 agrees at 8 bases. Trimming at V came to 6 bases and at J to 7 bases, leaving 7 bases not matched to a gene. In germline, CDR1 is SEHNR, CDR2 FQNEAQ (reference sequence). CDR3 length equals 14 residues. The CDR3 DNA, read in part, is TGTGCCAGCAGACCGACAGGGGTATTCGGGGAG. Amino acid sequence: CASRPTGVFGE. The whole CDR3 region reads CASRPTGVFGELFF.

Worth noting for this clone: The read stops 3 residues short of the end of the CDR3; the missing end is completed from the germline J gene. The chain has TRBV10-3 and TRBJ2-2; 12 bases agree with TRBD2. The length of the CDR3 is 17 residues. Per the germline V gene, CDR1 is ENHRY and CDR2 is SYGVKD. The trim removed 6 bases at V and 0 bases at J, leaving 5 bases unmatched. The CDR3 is CAISGTSGGPNTGELFF. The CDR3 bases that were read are TGTGCCATCAGCGGTACTAGCGGGGGGCCGAACACCGGGGAG.

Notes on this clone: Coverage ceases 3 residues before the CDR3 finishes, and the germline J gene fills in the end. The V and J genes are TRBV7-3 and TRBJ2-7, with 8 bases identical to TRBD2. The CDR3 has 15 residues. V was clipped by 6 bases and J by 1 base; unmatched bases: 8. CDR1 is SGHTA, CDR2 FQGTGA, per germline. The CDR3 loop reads CASSFLGGASYEQYF. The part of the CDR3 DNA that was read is TGTGCCAGCAGTTTCCTCGGGGGGGCGTCCTACGAG. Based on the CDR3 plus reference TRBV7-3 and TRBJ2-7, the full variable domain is GAGVSQTPSNKVTEKGKYVELRCDPISGHTALYWYRQSLGQGPEFLIYFQGTGAADDSGLPNDRFFAVRPEGSVSTLKIQRTERGDSAVYLCASSFLGGASYEQYFGPGTRLTVT.